These T cell receptor beta chains were read from a single sample in a study of control samples from healthy donors and cancer patients. Sequencing was performed with immunoSEQ multiplex PCR; in TCRdb, only in-frame clones are kept and a portion is missing. The data show just under 60,000 clones, around 90% seen once. Sequenced material: PBMCs. Source of these receptors: a man between 40 and 49 years old with colorectal cancer. Each CDR3 is given with its conserved first and last residue. Fields, in order: J gene, V gene, D gene, clone size, CDR3 protein, CDR3 DNA. A D gene is named only where the DNA matches it firmly. Clone size is shown for a subset of rows, as once, few, many or a class of expanded clone.

J gene: TRBJ1-5
V gene: TRBV9
D gene: .
clone size: .
CDR3 protein: CASSVGSGQNQPQHF
CDR3 DNA: TGTGCCAGCAGCGTAGGTTCAGGCCAGAATCAGCCCCAGCATTTT

J gene: TRBJ2-7
V gene: TRBV6-6
D gene: .
clone size: few
CDR3 protein: CASSYPGASYEQYF
CDR3 DNA: TGTGCCAGCAGTTACCCGGGGGCTTCCTACGAGCAGTACTTC

J gene: TRBJ2-5
V gene: TRBV29-1
D gene: .
clone size: .
CDR3 protein: CSVEGGEETQYF
CDR3 DNA: TGCAGCGTTGAAGGTGGGGAAGAGACCCAGTACTTC

J gene: TRBJ1-1
V gene: TRBV2
D gene: .
clone size: .
CDR3 protein: CASSQVIRGNTEAFF
CDR3 DNA: TGTGCCAGCAGCCAAGTCATCCGAGGGAACACTGAAGCTTTCTTT

J gene: TRBJ2-2
V gene: TRBV30
D gene: .
clone size: .
CDR3 protein: CAWRGGTANTGELFF
CDR3 DNA: TGTGCCTGGAGGGGCGGGACAGCGAACACCGGGGAGCTGTTTTTT

J gene: TRBJ2-1
V gene: TRBV6-5
D gene: .
clone size: .
CDR3 protein: CASSYTLNREEQFF
CDR3 DNA: TGTGCCAGCAGCTATACCCTTAATCGGGAGGAGCAGTTCTTC

J gene: TRBJ2-7
V gene: TRBV14
D gene: .
clone size: .
CDR3 protein: CASSPGLGEQYF
CDR3 DNA: TGTGCCAGCAGCCCCGGACTGGGCGAGCAGTACTTC

J gene: TRBJ2-2
V gene: TRBV6-5
D gene: TRBD1
clone size: .
CDR3 protein: CASSSDRGHTGELFF
CDR3 DNA: TGTGCCAGCAGTTCGGACAGGGGTCACACCGGGGAGCTGTTTTTT

J gene: TRBJ2-1
V gene: TRBV7-2
D gene: TRBD1
clone size: .
CDR3 protein: CASSLSYGQGVNEQFF
CDR3 DNA: TGTGCCAGCAGCTTATCCTATGGACAGGGAGTCAATGAGCAGTTCTTC

J gene: TRBJ1-6
V gene: TRBV27
D gene: .
clone size: .
CDR3 protein: CASSFARFNSPLHF
CDR3 DNA: TGTGCCAGCAGTTTTGCACGGTTCAATTCACCCCTCCACTTT

J gene: TRBJ2-5
V gene: TRBV18
D gene: TRBD1
clone size: .
CDR3 protein: CASSPGQRETQYF
CDR3 DNA: TGTGCCAGCTCACCGGGACAGAGGGAGACCCAGTACTTC

J gene: TRBJ1-2
V gene: TRBV6-5
D gene: TRBD1
clone size: once
CDR3 protein: CASRKQGAHGYTF
CDR3 DNA: TGTGCCAGCAGAAAACAGGGGGCTCATGGCTACACCTTC

J gene: TRBJ1-3
V gene: TRBV6-5
D gene: .
clone size: .
CDR3 protein: CASNTEGLVGNTIYF
CDR3 DNA: TGTGCCAGCAATACCGAGGGCCTCGTGGGAAACACCATATATTTT

J gene: TRBJ1-3
V gene: TRBV7-8
D gene: .
clone size: .
CDR3 protein: CASSRDSGSGNTIYF
CDR3 DNA: TGTGCCAGCAGCCGTGATTCAGGCTCTGGAAACACCATATATTTT

J gene: TRBJ1-2
V gene: TRBV7-9
D gene: .
clone size: .
CDR3 protein: CASTFGAHVVEGYTF
CDR3 DNA: TGTGCCAGTACATTTGGGGCCCATGTCGTCGAGGGCTACACCTTC

J gene: TRBJ1-1
V gene: TRBV7-2
D gene: .
clone size: few
CDR3 protein: CASSLGSGGTTEAFF
CDR3 DNA: TGTGCCAGCAGCTTAGGCTCCGGGGGTACCACTGAAGCTTTCTTT

J gene: TRBJ1-6
V gene: TRBV5-1
D gene: .
clone size: .
CDR3 protein: CASSLVSYNSPLHF
CDR3 DNA: TGCGCCAGCAGCTTGGTCAGCTATAATTCACCCCTCCACTTT

J gene: TRBJ1-1
V gene: TRBV5-1
D gene: .
clone size: once
CDR3 protein: CASSQQGAVGTEAFF
CDR3 DNA: TGCGCCAGCAGCCAACAGGGTGCGGTCGGCACTGAAGCTTTCTTT

J gene: TRBJ2-5
V gene: TRBV11-1
D gene: TRBD1
clone size: .
CDR3 protein: CASSSRTGDRITQYF
CDR3 DNA: TGTGCCAGCAGCTCCCGGACAGGGGACCGCATCACCCAGTACTTC

J gene: TRBJ2-2
V gene: TRBV6-5
D gene: .
clone size: .
CDR3 protein: CASSYSYIGSTGELFF
CDR3 DNA: TGTGCCAGCAGTTACTCATACATAGGGAGCACCGGGGAGCTGTTTTTT

J gene: TRBJ1-5
V gene: TRBV7-8
D gene: .
clone size: .
CDR3 protein: CASSRYGGNQPQHF
CDR3 DNA: TGTGCCAGCAGCCGGTACGGGGGAAATCAGCCCCAGCATTTT

J gene: TRBJ2-7
V gene: TRBV18
D gene: TRBD1
clone size: .
CDR3 protein: CASSPPGTGRYEQYF
CDR3 DNA: TGTGCCAGCTCACCACCTGGGACAGGGAGGTACGAGCAGTACTTC

J gene: TRBJ2-1
V gene: TRBV6-4
D gene: .
clone size: .
CDR3 protein: CASSSAPAASYNEQFF
CDR3 DNA: TGTGCCAGCAGCTCCGCGCCAGCGGCTTCCTACAATGAGCAGTTCTTC

J gene: TRBJ1-3
V gene: TRBV4-3
D gene: .
clone size: .
CDR3 protein: CASSQGRGPGNTIYF
CDR3 DNA: TGCGCCAGCAGCCAAGGCAGGGGACCTGGAAACACCATATATTTT

J gene: TRBJ2-2
V gene: TRBV5-1
D gene: TRBD1
clone size: once
CDR3 protein: CASSPPGTGDVGELFF
CDR3 DNA: TGCGCCAGCAGCCCACCCGGGACAGGGGATGTCGGGGAGCTGTTTTTT

J gene: TRBJ2-2
V gene: TRBV7-9
D gene: .
clone size: few
CDR3 protein: CASTQVGSGELFF
CDR3 DNA: TGTGCCAGCACACAGGTTGGGTCCGGGGAGCTGTTTTTT

J gene: TRBJ1-1
V gene: TRBV10-2
D gene: .
clone size: once
CDR3 protein: CASVQGNTEAFF
CDR3 DNA: TGCGCCAGTGTACAGGGTAACACTGAAGCTTTCTTT

J gene: TRBJ2-5
V gene: TRBV15
D gene: TRBD2
clone size: .
CDR3 protein: CATSRGETSGEQETQYF
CDR3 DNA: TGTGCCACCAGCAGAGGCGAGACTAGCGGGGAGCAAGAGACCCAGTACTTC

J gene: TRBJ2-1
V gene: TRBV5-5
D gene: TRBD2
clone size: .
CDR3 protein: CASSFAGGLNNEQFF
CDR3 DNA: TGTGCCAGCAGCTTTGCGGGGGGGCTAAACAATGAGCAGTTCTTC

J gene: TRBJ2-7
V gene: TRBV7-2
D gene: .
clone size: .
CDR3 protein: CASSTYRGAYEQYF
CDR3 DNA: TGTGCCAGCAGCACGTATCGCGGGGCCTACGAGCAGTACTTC

J gene: TRBJ2-2
V gene: TRBV18
D gene: .
clone size: .
CDR3 protein: CASSQANFQVNTGELFF
CDR3 DNA: TGTGCCAGCTCACAAGCGAACTTCCAGGTGAACACCGGGGAGCTGTTTTTT

J gene: TRBJ2-1
V gene: TRBV19
D gene: .
clone size: .
CDR3 protein: CASSILRGQHNEQFF
CDR3 DNA: TGTGCCAGTAGTATACTCCGGGGGCAGCACAATGAGCAGTTCTTC

J gene: TRBJ2-7
V gene: TRBV4-1
D gene: TRBD1
clone size: .
CDR3 protein: CASSRSGTGVGEQYF
CDR3 DNA: TGCGCCAGCAGCCGTTCCGGGACAGGGGTCGGCGAGCAGTACTTC

J gene: TRBJ2-5
V gene: TRBV7-3
D gene: TRBD2
clone size: .
CDR3 protein: CASSPFPSGGKQETQYF
CDR3 DNA: TGTGCCAGCAGCCCCTTTCCTAGCGGGGGCAAACAAGAGACCCAGTACTTC

J gene: TRBJ2-5
V gene: TRBV10-2
D gene: TRBD2
clone size: .
CDR3 protein: CASKISGGEETQYF
CDR3 DNA: TGCGCCAGCAAAATCAGCGGGGGGGAAGAGACCCAGTACTTC

J gene: TRBJ1-6
V gene: TRBV6-4
D gene: TRBD1
clone size: .
CDR3 protein: CASRRDRGDYNSPLHF
CDR3 DNA: TGTGCCAGCAGGAGGGACAGGGGGGACTATAATTCACCCCTCCACTTT

J gene: TRBJ2-5
V gene: TRBV9
D gene: TRBD2
clone size: .
CDR3 protein: CASSSPNGLAGGRETQYF
CDR3 DNA: TGTGCCAGCAGCAGCCCGAACGGACTAGCGGGGGGGCGAGAGACCCAGTACTTC

J gene: TRBJ1-5
V gene: TRBV7-9
D gene: .
clone size: .
CDR3 protein: CASSLGDGSNQPQHF
CDR3 DNA: TGTGCCAGCAGCTTAGGTGACGGAAGCAATCAGCCCCAGCATTTT

J gene: TRBJ2-3
V gene: TRBV11-3
D gene: TRBD2
clone size: .
CDR3 protein: CASSFPPGTSGGVTDTQYF
CDR3 DNA: TGTGCCAGCAGCTTTCCACCCGGGACTAGCGGGGGGGTAACAGATACGCAGTATTTT

J gene: TRBJ2-1
V gene: TRBV7-9
D gene: TRBD2
clone size: once
CDR3 protein: CASRPSGGAGYNEQFF
CDR3 DNA: TGTGCCAGCAGACCTAGCGGGGGGGCAGGCTACAATGAGCAGTTCTTC

J gene: TRBJ1-3
V gene: TRBV9
D gene: .
clone size: .
CDR3 protein: CASSVGESGNTIYF
CDR3 DNA: TGTGCCAGCAGCGTAGGGGAATCTGGAAACACCATATATTTT

J gene: TRBJ2-3
V gene: TRBV13
D gene: .
clone size: .
CDR3 protein: CASSEGLTDTQYF
CDR3 DNA: TGTGCCAGCAGCGAGGGACTTACAGATACGCAGTATTTT

J gene: TRBJ1-6
V gene: TRBV6-5
D gene: TRBD1
clone size: .
CDR3 protein: CASSIAGQLVSPLHF
CDR3 DNA: TGTGCCAGCAGTATAGCGGGACAGCTAGTTTCACCCCTCCACTTT

J gene: TRBJ1-5
V gene: TRBV19
D gene: .
clone size: .
CDR3 protein: CASTPRFFGGSNQPQHF
CDR3 DNA: TGTGCCAGTACCCCGCGGTTTTTCGGGGGGAGCAATCAGCCCCAGCATTTT

J gene: TRBJ2-5
V gene: TRBV12-3/TRBV12-4
D gene: .
clone size: .
CDR3 protein: CASTGRIKETQYF
CDR3 DNA: TGTGCCAGCACCGGACGGATCAAAGAGACCCAGTACTTC

J gene: TRBJ1-2
V gene: TRBV3-1/TRBV3-2
D gene: TRBD1
clone size: .
CDR3 protein: CASSPGRGPNYGYTF
CDR3 DNA: TGTGCCAGCAGCCCCGGGAGGGGGCCTAACTATGGCTACACCTTC

J gene: TRBJ2-7
V gene: TRBV6-5
D gene: TRBD1
clone size: .
CDR3 protein: CASKTGISYEQYF
CDR3 DNA: TGTGCCAGCAAGACAGGGATCTCCTACGAGCAGTACTTC

J gene: TRBJ1-4
V gene: TRBV6-5
D gene: TRBD1
clone size: .
CDR3 protein: CASSGARTGDEKLFF
CDR3 DNA: TGTGCCAGCAGCGGGGCCCGGACAGGGGATGAAAAACTGTTTTTT

J gene: TRBJ1-6
V gene: TRBV24-1
D gene: .
clone size: .
CDR3 protein: CATSGAAPNSPLHF
CDR3 DNA: TGTGCCACCAGTGGTGCAGCACCGAATTCACCCCTCCACTTT

J gene: TRBJ1-2
V gene: TRBV3-1/TRBV3-2
D gene: .
clone size: .
CDR3 protein: CASSPGIGGGYGYTF
CDR3 DNA: TGTGCCAGCAGCCCCGGGATCGGGGGGGGCTATGGCTACACCTTC

J gene: TRBJ2-2
V gene: TRBV9
D gene: .
clone size: .
CDR3 protein: CASSVVGGELFF
CDR3 DNA: TGTGCCAGCAGCGTAGTTGGCGGGGAGCTGTTTTTT